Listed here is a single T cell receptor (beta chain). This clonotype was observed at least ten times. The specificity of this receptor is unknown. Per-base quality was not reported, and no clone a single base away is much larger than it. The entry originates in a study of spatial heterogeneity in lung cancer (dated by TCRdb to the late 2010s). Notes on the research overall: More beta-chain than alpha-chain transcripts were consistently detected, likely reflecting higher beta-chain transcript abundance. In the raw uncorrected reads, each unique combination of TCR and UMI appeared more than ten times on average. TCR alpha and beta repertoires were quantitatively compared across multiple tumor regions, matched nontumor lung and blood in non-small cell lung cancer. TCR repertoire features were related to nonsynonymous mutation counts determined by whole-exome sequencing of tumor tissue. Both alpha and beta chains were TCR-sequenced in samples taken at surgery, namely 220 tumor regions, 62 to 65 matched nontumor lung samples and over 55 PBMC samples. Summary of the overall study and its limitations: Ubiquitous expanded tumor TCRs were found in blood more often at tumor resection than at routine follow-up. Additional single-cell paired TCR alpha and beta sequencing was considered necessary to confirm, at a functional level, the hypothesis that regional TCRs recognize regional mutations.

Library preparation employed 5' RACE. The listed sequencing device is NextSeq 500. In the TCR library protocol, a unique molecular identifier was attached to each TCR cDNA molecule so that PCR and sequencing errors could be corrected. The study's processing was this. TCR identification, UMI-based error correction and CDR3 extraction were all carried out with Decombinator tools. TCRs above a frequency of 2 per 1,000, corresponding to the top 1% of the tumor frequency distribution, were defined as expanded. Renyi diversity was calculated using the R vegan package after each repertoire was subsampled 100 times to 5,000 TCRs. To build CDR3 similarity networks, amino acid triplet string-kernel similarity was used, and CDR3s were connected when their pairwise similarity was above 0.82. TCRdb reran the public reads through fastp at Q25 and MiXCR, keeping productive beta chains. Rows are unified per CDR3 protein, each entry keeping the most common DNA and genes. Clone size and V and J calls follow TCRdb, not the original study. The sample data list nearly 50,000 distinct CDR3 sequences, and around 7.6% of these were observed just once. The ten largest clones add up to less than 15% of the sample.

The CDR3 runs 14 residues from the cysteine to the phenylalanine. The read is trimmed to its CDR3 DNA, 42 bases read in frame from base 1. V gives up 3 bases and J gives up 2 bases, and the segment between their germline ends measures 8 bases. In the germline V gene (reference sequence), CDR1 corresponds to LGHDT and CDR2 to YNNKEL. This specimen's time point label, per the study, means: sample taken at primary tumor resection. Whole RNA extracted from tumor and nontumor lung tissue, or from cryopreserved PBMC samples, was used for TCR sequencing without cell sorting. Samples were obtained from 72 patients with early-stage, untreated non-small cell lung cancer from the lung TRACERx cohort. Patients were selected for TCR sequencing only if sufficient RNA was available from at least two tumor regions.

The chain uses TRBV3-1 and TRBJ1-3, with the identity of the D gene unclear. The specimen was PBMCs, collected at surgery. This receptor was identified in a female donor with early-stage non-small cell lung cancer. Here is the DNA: TGTGCCAGCAGCCATCCCCAGACTGGAAACACCATATATTTT. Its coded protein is CASSHPQTGNTIYF.